Listed here are 20 T cell receptor beta chains from one sample, sequenced in a study of regulatory T cells in long-lasting Graves disease. Investigators prepared the TCR beta libraries by applying iRepertoire HTBI primers and Arm-PCR of CDR3 regions. TCRdb reanalysed the multiplex PCR reads using MiXCR and keeps one entry per CDR3 protein. The sample lists about 470,000 distinct CDR3 sequences, around 14% seen once, with approximately 16% in the top ten. As to time point: newly diagnosed GD, antithyroid drugs for less than 3 months. PBMCs were the source of the RNA used for TCR sequencing. The sample also formed part of further work on T cells in Graves' hyperthyroidism and ophthalmopathy.

The source was peripheral blood mononuclear cells (PBMCs), collected at new diagnosis, from a patient treated with antithyroid drugs. Source of these receptors: a young woman with Graves disease.

As regards this clonotype: This may be a read error, as it is one base from a much larger clone. The rearrangement links TRBV3-1 to TRBJ2-1, with a possible D match to TRBD1 (6 bases). Germline V gives CDR1 LGHDT, CDR2 YNNKEL (reference sequence). The CDR3 has 16 residues. CDR3 nucleotide sequence: TGTGCCAGCGGCCACTCGGAGGACAGTGGGAACAATGAGCAGTTCTTC. Protein product: CASGHSEDSGNNEQFF.

This clonotype was seen at least ten times. This chain uses TRBV20-1 with TRBJ2-1; TRBD2 matches at 7 bases. Germline CDR1 and CDR2: DFQATT and SNEGSKA (reference sequence). The J segment lost 5 bases and the V segment lost 5 bases, leaving 6 bases of the junction unmatched. This CDR3 has 13 amino acids. The CDR3 here is CSASAGLDNEQFF. CDR3 nucleotides: TGCAGTGCTTCAGCGGGATTGGACAATGAGCAGTTCTTC.

Many counts were recorded for this clonotype. The genes are TRBV6-2 or TRBV6-3 and TRBJ2-1; TRBD2 matches at 7 bases. From germline, CDR1 is MNHEY and CDR2 SVGEGT. The V gene end was trimmed by 5 bases and the J gene end by 9 bases; junction bases not matched to a gene: 13. This CDR3 contains 15 residues. The DNA of the CDR3 is TGTGCCAGCAGTGAATCGGGGGTTCCGGGGGGTGAGCAGTTCTTC. Protein: CASSESGVPGGEQFF.

This clonotype was observed at least ten times. The gene calls are TRBV5-8 and TRBJ2-7; TRBD1 agrees at 9 bases. The CDR3 spans 15 residues. With 4 bases clipped from V and 2 bases from J, the junction kept 7 bases outside the gene matches. CDR1 is SGHTS and CDR2 is YDEGEE in the germline V gene. The DNA for the CDR3 is TGTGCCAGCAGCCCGGGACAGGGCACAACCTACGAGCAGTACTTC. Its protein is CASSPGQGTTYEQYF.

This clonotype was counted many times. The chain carries TRBV27 and TRBJ2-5, with TRBD2 matching 9 bases. CDR3 length: 15 amino acids. Trimming removed 2 bases from V and 2 bases from J; junction bases left unmatched: 3. Germline V gene lookup returns CDR1 MNHEY and CDR2 SMNVEV (reference sequence). CDR3 region: CASSLSGRPQETQYF. The CDR3 nucleotides are TGTGCCAGCAGTTTAAGCGGGAGGCCTCAAGAGACCCAGTACTTC.

This clonotype was observed a few times. A much larger clone differs from this one at a single base, so this may be a read error. The rearrangement uses TRBV20-1 and TRBJ1-1; D is possibly TRBD1 (5 bases). CDR1 is DFQATT and CDR2 is SNEGSKA in the germline V gene (reference sequence). The CDR3 is 12 residues long. The DNA of the CDR3 is TGCAGTGTCTCAGGGTCGGGCACTGATGCTTTCTTT. Residues: CSVSGSGTDAFF.

This clonotype occurred many times. J is TRBJ2-5 and V is TRBV7-9; 7 bases are shared with TRBD2. The length of the CDR3 is 13 residues. V was clipped by 3 bases and J by 5 bases; unmatched bases: 3. Per germline, CDR1 SEHNR and CDR2 FQNEAQ (reference sequence). DNA of the CDR3: TGTGCCAGCAGCTTCGGGGGGACGGAGACCCAGTACTTC. This gives the protein CASSFGGTETQYF.

This clonotype was seen at least ten times. The J gene is TRBJ1-1, the V gene TRBV5-1; D possibly corresponds to TRBD1 (5 bases). CDR3 size: 13 residues. Germline V gene lookup returns CDR1 SGHRS and CDR2 YFSETQ. The V end was cut by 7 bases, the J end by 1 base, with 11 bases between. In DNA, the CDR3 is TGCGCCAGCGGCTCGGGGGGGAACACTGAAGCTTTCTTT. Amino acids: CASGSGGNTEAFF.

CDR3 in amino acids: CSASVSNEQFF. The CDR3 coding sequence is TGCAGTGCTTCAGTATCCAATGAGCAGTTCTTC. The chain couples TRBV20-1 to TRBJ2-1; D is unresolved. The CDR3 runs 11 residues. Germline loops: CDR1 DFQATT, CDR2 SNEGSKA (reference sequence). V lost 5 bases to trimming and J lost 6 bases, with 8 bases between them.

The sample holds many counts of this clonotype. The gene calls are TRBV28 and TRBJ2-5; TRBD2 aligns across 7 bases. CDR1 is MDHEN, CDR2 SYDVKM, per germline. The CDR3 consists of 13 residues. CDR3 sequence (DNA): TGTGCGACCCGGCTAGCGGCGTTGGAGACCCAGTACTTC. Translating gives CATRLAALETQYF.

This clonotype was seen many times. V usage is TRBV29-1 and J usage is TRBJ1-1; D remains ambiguous. Trimming took 4 bases from V and 8 from J, leaving 17 bases between them. The germline V gene has CDR1 SQVTM and CDR2 ANQGSEA. The CDR3 runs 13 residues. For the CDR3, the DNA is TGCAGCGTTGCATTGTCGGGTCTGCGGGAAGCTTTCTTT. It codes for CSVALSGLREAFF.

This clonotype showed up many times. The rearrangement links TRBV7-9 to TRBJ2-7; 7 nucleotides line up with TRBD2. The CDR3 is 16 amino acids. Germline V lookup: CDR1 SEHNR, CDR2 FQNEAQ (reference sequence). The junction had 16 bases not matched to a gene; V was cut back by 4 bases and J by 7 bases. The CDR3 nucleotides read TGTGCCAGCAGCTCGTATCGCGGGAGACGGTCGGGAGAGCAGTACTTC. It is translated as CASSSYRGRRSGEQYF.

In this sample, this clonotype turned up many times. This rearrangement joins TRBV7-3 to TRBJ2-1; D not certain. The length of the CDR3 is 15 residues. V was cut by 6 bases and J by 9 bases, with 21 bases left in between. The germline V gene encodes CDR1 SGHTA and CDR2 FQGTGA. The CDR3 here is CASSSSFSRRVEQFF. CDR3 DNA sequence: TGTGCCAGCAGTTCCTCGTTTAGTCGTCGTGTTGAGCAGTTCTTC.

The V call is TRBV12-3 or TRBV12-4, the J call TRBJ1-2; possible D gene TRBD1, 5 bases. CDR3 size: 13 residues. V lost 6 bases to trimming and J lost 7 bases, with 15 bases between them. DNA of the CDR3: TGTGCCAGCAGCCTGAAGGGAGGGACTGGCTACACCTTC. It specifies CASSLKGGTGYTF.

This clonotype has just a few counts. The rearrangement joins TRBV14 to TRBJ2-1; TRBD2 matches at 14 bases. The germline V gene encodes CDR1 SGHDN and CDR2 FVKESK. The length of the CDR3 is 17 residues. Germline trimming cut 4 bases from V and 9 bases from J; bases unmatched to any gene: 11. CDR3 bases: TGTGCCAGCAGCCTCCTGGAGACTAGCGGGAGGGTTGGTGAGCAGTTCTTC. Its translation: CASSLLETSGRVGEQFF.

A note on this clonotype: This is likely an artifact of a read error, given a far larger clone one base away. The J gene is TRBJ2-7, the V gene TRBV11-2; 8 nucleotides align to TRBD2. The end of the DNA aligns better with TRBJ2-5, so the J call may be wrong. CDR1 SGHAT and CDR2 FQNNGV come from the germline V gene. The CDR3 runs 15 residues. The CDR3 DNA is TGTGCCGGCACCCACGGGAGGGTCCTTCAAGAGACCCAGTACTTC. This encodes CAGTHGRVLQETQYF.

This clonotype was found many times. This sequence joins TRBV12-3 or TRBV12-4 and TRBJ1-1; D unclear. Trimming stripped 3 bases from V and 8 bases from J, with 7 bases between. The CDR3 runs 11 residues. The CDR3 DNA reads as TGTGCCAGCAGTTTGGCATCCGAAGCTTTCTTT. Translating it yields CASSLASEAFF.

This chain uses TRBV5-1 with TRBJ1-1, with unresolved D. Germline lookup yields CDR1 SGHRS and CDR2 YFSETQ. The CDR3 covers 16 residues. V lost 4 bases and J 0 bases, leaving 16 bases between the germline ends. For the CDR3, the DNA is TGCGCCAGCAGCCCATCGGGAGCGATCTTGAACACTGAAGCTTTCTTT. Encoded protein: CASSPSGAILNTEAFF. The whole variable domain, filled in from reference TRBV5-1 and TRBJ1-1, reads KAGVTQTPRYLIKTRGQQVTLSCSPISGHRSVSWYQQTPGQGLQFLFEYFSETQRNKGNFPGRFSGRQFSNSRSEMNVSTLELGDSALYLCASSPSGAILNTEAFFGQGTRLTVV.

This clonotype was seen at least ten times. The chain has TRBV12-3 or TRBV12-4 and TRBJ2-3; a possible D gene is TRBD1 (5 bases). V lost 0 bases and J 6 bases, leaving 16 bases between the germline ends. This CDR3 comprises 16 residues. The CDR3 sequence: CASSLAGLGQGDTQYF. CDR3 in DNA: TGTGCCAGCAGTTTAGCGGGGTTGGGTCAGGGCGATACGCAGTATTTT.

This clonotype was seen many times. This chain joins TRBV20-1 and TRBJ2-3; weak D call: TRBD1 (5 bases). The V gene lost 5 bases and the J gene lost 3 bases, with 9 bases spanning the gap. The germline gives CDR1 DFQATT, CDR2 SNEGSKA (reference sequence). This CDR3 is 12 amino acids long. The CDR3 spells CSAFRVTDTQYF. The CDR3 DNA reads TGCAGTGCTTTCAGGGTAACAGATACGCAGTATTTT.